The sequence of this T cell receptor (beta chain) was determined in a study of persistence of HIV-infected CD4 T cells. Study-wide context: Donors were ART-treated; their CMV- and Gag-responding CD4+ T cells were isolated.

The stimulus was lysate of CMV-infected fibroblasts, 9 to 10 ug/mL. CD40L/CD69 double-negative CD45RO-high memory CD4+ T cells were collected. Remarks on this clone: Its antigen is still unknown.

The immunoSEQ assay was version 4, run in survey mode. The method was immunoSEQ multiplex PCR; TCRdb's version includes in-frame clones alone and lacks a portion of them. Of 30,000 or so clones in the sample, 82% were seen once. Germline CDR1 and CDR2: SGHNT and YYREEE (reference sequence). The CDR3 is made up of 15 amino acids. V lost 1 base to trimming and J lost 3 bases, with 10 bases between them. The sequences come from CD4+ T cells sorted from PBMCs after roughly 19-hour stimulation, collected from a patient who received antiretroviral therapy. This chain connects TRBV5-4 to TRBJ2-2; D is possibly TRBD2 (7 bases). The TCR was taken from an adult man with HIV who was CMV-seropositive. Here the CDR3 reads CASSLTGRDTGELFF. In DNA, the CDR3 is TGTGCCAGCAGCTTGACAGGGAGGGACACCGGGGAGCTGTTTTTT.